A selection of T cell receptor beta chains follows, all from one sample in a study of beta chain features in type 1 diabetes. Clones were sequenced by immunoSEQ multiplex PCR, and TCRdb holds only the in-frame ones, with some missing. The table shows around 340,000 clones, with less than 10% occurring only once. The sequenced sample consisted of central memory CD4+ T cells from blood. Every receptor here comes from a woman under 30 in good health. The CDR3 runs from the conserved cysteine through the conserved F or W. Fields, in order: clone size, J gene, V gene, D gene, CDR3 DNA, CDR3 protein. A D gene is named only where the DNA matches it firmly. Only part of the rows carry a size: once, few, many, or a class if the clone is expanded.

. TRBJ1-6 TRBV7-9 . TGTGCCAGCAGATTATCAGGCGAAAATTCACCCCTCCACTTT CASRLSGENSPLHF
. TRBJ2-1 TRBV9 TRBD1 TGTGCCAGCAGCTCTCGGGGGACAGGTCATCTCGATGAGCAGTTCTTC CASSSRGTGHLDEQFF
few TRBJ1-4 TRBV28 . TGTGCCAGCAGTGGACCCGGGACTCGGGATGAAAAACTGTTTTTT CASSGPGTRDEKLFF
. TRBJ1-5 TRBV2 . TGTGCCAGCACCTTGGGGGGGTATAGCAATCAGCCCCAGCATTTT CASTLGGYSNQPQHF
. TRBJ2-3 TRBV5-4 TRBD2 TGTGCCAGCAGCTTGGAAGGAGCGGGGGGATTCACAGATACGCAGTATTTT CASSLEGAGGFTDTQYF
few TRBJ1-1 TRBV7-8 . TGTGCCAGCAGACGAATAGGGAACACTGAAGCTTTCTTT CASRRIGNTEAFF
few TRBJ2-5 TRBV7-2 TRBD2 TGTGCCAGCAGCTTAGTATTTTTCTCTAGCGGGACCCGTGAGACCCAGTACTTC CASSLVFFSSGTRETQYF
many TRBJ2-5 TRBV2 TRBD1 TGTGCCAGCAGTGCACGAGGGGGCACGGAGACCCAGTACTTC CASSARGGTETQYF
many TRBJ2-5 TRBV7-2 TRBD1 TGTGCCAGCAGATTCGGACAGGGAGAGACCCAGTACTTC CASRFGQGETQYF
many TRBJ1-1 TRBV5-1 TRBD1 TGCGCCAGCCGGCAGGGAGCACAGGGGACTGAAGCTTTCTTT CASRQGAQGTEAFF
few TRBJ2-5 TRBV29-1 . TGCAGCGTTCTGGGAAGGGAGCAAGAGACCCAGTACTTC CSVLGREQETQYF
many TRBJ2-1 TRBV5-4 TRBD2 TGTGCCAGCAGTCCCGGCCTGGGTCGGCGGGAGTATGAGCAGTTCTTC CASSPGLGRREYEQFF
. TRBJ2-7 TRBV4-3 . TGCGCCAGCAGCCAAGATTTGGTGGGAGGTCGAGTAGCCCACGAGCAGTACTTC CASSQDLVGGRVAHEQYF
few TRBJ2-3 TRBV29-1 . TGCAGCACTAGGTCCCCTGGAGATACGCAGTATTTT CSTRSPGDTQYF
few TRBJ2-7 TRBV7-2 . TGTGCCAGCAGCTTTGGGAACCAATACGAGCAGTACTTC CASSFGNQYEQYF
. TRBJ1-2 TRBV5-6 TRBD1 TGTGCCAGCAGCCCAAGGGACAGACAAAACTATGGCTACACCTTC CASSPRDRQNYGYTF
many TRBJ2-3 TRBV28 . TGTGCCAGCGGAGCCCAGGGTAGCATCACAGATACGCAGTATTTT CASGAQGSITDTQYF
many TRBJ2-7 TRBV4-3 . TGCGCCAGCAGCCAAGATATAATCAGGGCAAGGGAGCAGTACTTC CASSQDIIRAREQYF
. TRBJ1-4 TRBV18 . TGTGCCAGCTCTAGGACTTTGGACGAAAAACTGTTTTTT CASSRTLDEKLFF
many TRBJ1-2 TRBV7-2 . TGTGCCAGCAGGACAAGGAGCTATGGCTACACCTTC CASRTRSYGYTF
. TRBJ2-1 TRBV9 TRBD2 TGTGCCAGCAGCCCTACTAGCGGGAGGGTCAATGAGCAGTTCTTC CASSPTSGRVNEQFF
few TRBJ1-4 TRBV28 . TGTGCCAGCAGTTTTTGGAGCAGTAATGAAAAACTGTTTTTT CASSFWSSNEKLFF
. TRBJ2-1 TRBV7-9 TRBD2 TGTGCCAGCAGCGACTTAGCGGGGGCGGGACACAATGAGCAGTTCTTC CASSDLAGAGHNEQFF
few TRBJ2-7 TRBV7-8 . TGTGCCAGCAGCACCCGTTTGTCTTCCTACGAGCAGTACTTC CASSTRLSSYEQYF
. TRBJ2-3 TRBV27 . TGTGCCAGCAGTTTAAAATTGGTGAAGGGCGCTCTCGCAACAGATACGCAGTATTTT CASSLKLVKGALATDTQYF
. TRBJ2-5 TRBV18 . TGTGCCAGCTCACCACGGGGGGGCCAGGGAGAGACCCAGTACTTC CASSPRGGQGETQYF
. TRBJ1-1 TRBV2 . TGTGCCAGCACCGAACCCCCAGGGTTGAACACTGAAGCTTTCTTT CASTEPPGLNTEAFF
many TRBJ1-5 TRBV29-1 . TGCAGCGCCTTAGGACAACCGGGACAGCCCCAGCATTTT CSALGQPGQPQHF